Shown below are 13 T cell receptor beta chains from a single sample sequenced in a study of naive and memory T cell subsets. The beta constant-region primer was an equimolar mix of two oligonucleotides covering TRBC1 and TRBC2. MiXCR was run by TCRdb on the UMI-ligation and nested PCR reads, yielding one entry per CDR3 protein. The sample carries around 160,000 distinct CDR3 sequences, 15% to 20% recorded once. Sequencing was done on a sample of naive CD4+ T cells from blood. The receptors shown here come from a human donor in good health.

The rearrangement links TRBV20-1 to TRBJ1-2; no reliable D call. Per the germline V gene, CDR1 is DFQATT and CDR2 is SNEGSKA (reference sequence). Trimming left V 3 bases short and J 3 bases short, with 8 bases between. This CDR3 spans 12 amino acids. This CDR3 is CSASRADYGYTF. The DNA for the CDR3 is TGCAGTGCTAGTAGGGCGGACTATGGCTACACCTTC.

This clonotype was seen ten or more times. This chain connects TRBV5-4 to TRBJ1-1; 10 nucleotides match TRBD1. J lost 2 bases, V lost 4 bases, and 8 bases had no gene match. The CDR3 totals 16 residues. From germline, CDR1 is SGHNT and CDR2 YYREEE (reference sequence). The CDR3 sequence is CASSTRQGAGNTEAFF. The CDR3 nucleotides are TGTGCCAGCAGCACGAGACAGGGGGCCGGTAACACTGAAGCTTTCTTT.

The chain couples TRBV29-1 to TRBJ2-6; D is ambiguous. Germline loops: CDR1 SQVTM, CDR2 ANQGSEA. The CDR3 covers 14 residues. Trimming removed 2 bases at V and 0 bases at J, with 5 bases between. In DNA form, the CDR3 reads TGCAGCGTTGAAATCCCCTCTGGGGCCAACGTCCTGACTTTC. Its protein product is CSVEIPSGANVLTF.

This clonotype has a count of ten or more. The chain couples TRBV18 to TRBJ2-3; no clear D. Trimming cost V 1 base and J 9 bases, with 17 bases left between them. CDR3 length: 15 residues. From germline, CDR1 is KGHSH and CDR2 LQKENI. The CDR3 coding sequence is TGTGCCAGCTCACCACGAACATCCCAGGTTGTGACGCAGTATTTT. Translation: CASSPRTSQVVTQYF.

The chain links TRBV5-1 to TRBJ2-1, with D maybe TRBD2 (5 bases). V dropped 0 bases and J dropped 7 bases, with 17 bases sitting between them. The V gene's germline CDR1 is SGHRS and CDR2 YFSETQ. The CDR3 runs to 16 residues. Here the CDR3 reads CASSLAGGGGWNEQFF. The CDR3, as DNA: TGCGCCAGCAGCTTGGCCGGAGGAGGCGGGTGGAATGAGCAGTTCTTC.

V usage is TRBV7-2 and J usage is TRBJ1-5; the D is unclear. V was pared by 5 bases and J by 4 bases, with 12 bases between. This CDR3 spans 14 amino acids. Germline loops: CDR1 SGHTA, CDR2 FQGNSA. The CDR3 protein is CASSRPLGNQPQHF. In nucleotides, the CDR3 is TGTGCCAGCAGCCGCCCCCTAGGGAATCAGCCCCAGCATTTT. Supplemented by reference TRBV7-2 and TRBJ1-5, the full variable domain reads GAGVSQSPSNKVTEKGKDVELRCDPISGHTALYWYRQSLGQGLEFLIYFQGNSAPDKSGLPSDRFSAERTGGSVSTLTIQRTQQEDSAVYLCASSRPLGNQPQHFGDGTRLSIL.

V usage is TRBV19 and J usage is TRBJ2-7; 14 nucleotides line up with TRBD2. The ends lost 1 base at V and 7 bases at J; junction bases unmatched: 6. Looked up from germline, CDR1 is LNHDA and CDR2 is SQIVND (reference sequence). The CDR3 spans 16 residues. This chain's CDR3 is CASSIGLAGGPEEQYF. The CDR3 bases are TGTGCCAGTAGTATAGGACTAGCGGGAGGGCCGGAGGAGCAGTACTTC.

The chain carries TRBV3-1 and TRBJ1-2; D ambiguous. CDR3 length equals 12 residues. CDR1 LGHDT and CDR2 YNNKEL come from the germline V gene (reference sequence). V dropped 1 base and J dropped 6 bases, with 6 bases sitting between them. In DNA, the CDR3 is TGTGCCAGCAGCCAAGCGGATGATGGCTACACCTTC. Residues: CASSQADDGYTF.

The rearrangement uses TRBV24-1 and TRBJ2-7, with D possibly matching TRBD2 (6 bases). V lost 3 bases, J lost 6 bases, and 17 bases lay in between. The CDR3 is made up of 15 amino acids. Germline V gene data show CDR1 as KGHDR and CDR2 as SFDVKD. This chain's CDR3 is CATSDRRDLSAEQYF. For the CDR3, the DNA is TGTGCCACCAGTGATCGGCGGGATCTCTCTGCCGAGCAGTACTTC.

This clonotype appeared a few times. The chain combines TRBV7-2 with TRBJ2-7; the D gene is possibly TRBD2 (6 bases). Per the germline V gene, CDR1 is SGHTA and CDR2 is FQGNSA. The CDR3 loop spans 16 amino acids. Trimming removed 4 bases at V and 3 bases at J, with 19 bases between. The CDR3 sequence: CASSSPGGTRHYEQYF. The CDR3 bases are TGTGCCAGCAGCTCCCCGGGCGGGACGCGCCACTACGAGCAGTACTTC.

This clonotype was counted a single time. The gene calls are TRBV6-2 or TRBV6-3 and TRBJ2-7, with a tentative D call TRBD1 (6 bases). V was pared by 11 bases and J by 5 bases, with 16 bases between. The CDR3 contains 12 residues. The germline gives CDR1 MNHEY, CDR2 SVGEGT. CDR3 bases: TGTGCCGCCACCGGGACATGGAACGAGCAGTACTTC. Its protein product is CAATGTWNEQYF.

The chain carries TRBV10-3 and TRBJ1-2; D is uncertain. The CDR3 runs 13 residues. From germline, CDR1 is ENHRY and CDR2 SYGVKD. V dropped 3 bases and J dropped 5 bases, with 10 bases sitting between them. The DNA of the CDR3 is TGTGCCATCAGTGACGGCCAGCCATATGGCTACACCTTC. Translation gives CAISDGQPYGYTF.

This clonotype has a handful of counts. This chain joins TRBV6-1 and TRBJ2-7; weak D call: TRBD1 (6 bases). There are 14 residues in the CDR3. The germline CDR1 and CDR2 sequences are MNHNS and SASEGT. V gave up 6 bases and J gave up 0 bases, with 12 bases separating them. The CDR3 DNA reads as TGTGCCAGCAGAGCCAGGGGACCCTCCTACGAGCAGTACTTC. Translated: CASRARGPSYEQYF.